Sequencing of this TCR beta chain was carried out in a study of monozygotic twins with inflammatory bowel disease. General observations from the study: Whether twins were concordant or discordant made no difference to repertoire similarity, possibly from limited power. Twins with IBD had fewer clonotypes in common with others than healthy twins, particularly during disease activity. IBD patients displayed reduced TCRbeta diversity (inverse Simpson) when set against healthy co-twins.

TCRdb reprocessed the 5' RACE reads and keeps a single row for each CDR3 protein, giving no DNA. The sample spans roughly 200,000 distinct CDR3 sequences; the ten largest clones claim roughly 1.7%. In the case of this clonotype: Its antigen is as yet unknown.

Germline loops: CDR1 SQVTM, CDR2 ANQGSEA. The CDR3 consists of 13 residues. Total RNA from whole blood was isolated with no T cell sorting. The source is a human donor with ulcerative colitis or Crohn's disease, or a healthy co-twin of an affected twin (not recorded which). The chain links TRBV29-1 to TRBJ1-5; TCRdb reports TRBD1, a call that lacks DNA to check it against. The sequencing input was blood. The CDR3 protein is CSTADRVDQPQHF.